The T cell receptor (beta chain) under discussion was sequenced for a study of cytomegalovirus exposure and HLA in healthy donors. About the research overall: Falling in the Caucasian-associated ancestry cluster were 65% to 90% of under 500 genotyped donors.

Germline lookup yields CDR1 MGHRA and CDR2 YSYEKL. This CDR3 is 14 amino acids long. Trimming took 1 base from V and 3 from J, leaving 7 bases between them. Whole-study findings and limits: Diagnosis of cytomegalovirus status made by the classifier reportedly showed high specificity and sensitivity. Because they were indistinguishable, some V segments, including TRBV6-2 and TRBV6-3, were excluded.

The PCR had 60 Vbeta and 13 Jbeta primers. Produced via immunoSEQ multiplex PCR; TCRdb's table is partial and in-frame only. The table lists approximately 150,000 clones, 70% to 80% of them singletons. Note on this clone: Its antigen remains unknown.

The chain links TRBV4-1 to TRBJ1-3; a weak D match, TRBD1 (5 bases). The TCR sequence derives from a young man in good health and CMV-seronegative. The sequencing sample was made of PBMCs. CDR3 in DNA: TGCGCCAGCAGCCAAGGACAGTTTGGAAACACCATATATTTT. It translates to CASSQGQFGNTIYF.